Listed below are T cell receptor beta chains from one sample, sequenced in a study of blood T cell repertoires in COVID-19. Clones were read by immunoSEQ multiplex PCR, and TCRdb kept only the in-frame ones, dropping some. The sample lists under 75,000 clones, about 81% occurring once. The specimen sequenced was peripheral blood. The receptor source for this set is a man older than 75 with acute or convalescent COVID-19. Both conserved end residues are part of each CDR3. The order of the fields is D gene, J gene, clone size, V gene, CDR3 protein, CDR3 DNA. D genes are given only for firm matches. Size tells how often a clone was seen (once, few, many) or the class of an expanded clone, and some rows leave it out.

-,TRBJ2-7,-,TRBV29-1,CSVFVPILEEQYF,TGCAGCGTTTTCGTCCCTATTTTGGAGGAGCAGTACTTC
TRBD2,TRBJ2-7,-,TRBV7-2,CASSWGGEGPQYF,TGTGCCAGCAGCTGGGGGGGGGAGGGCCCGCAGTACTTC
TRBD1,TRBJ2-7,once,TRBV19,CASSTPGTGGDEQYF,TGTGCCAGTAGTACCCCCGGGACAGGGGGGGACGAGCAGTACTTC
-,TRBJ2-7,few,TRBV12-2,CASRFPRTSGSYEQYF,TGTGCAAGTCGCTTCCCGAGAACTAGCGGCTCCTACGAGCAGTACTTC
TRBD2,TRBJ2-3,-,TRBV27,CASSPIATGGADTQYF,TGTGCCAGCAGTCCCATTGCAACGGGAGGGGCAGATACGCAGTATTTT
TRBD2,TRBJ2-5,-,TRBV6-5,CASSRTSGRLETQYF,TGTGCCAGCAGCCGGACTAGCGGGAGGTTAGAGACCCAGTACTTC
TRBD1,TRBJ1-6,-,TRBV18,CASSIGTGGDSPLHF,TGTGCCAGCTCGATCGGGACAGGGGGCGATTCACCCCTCCACTTT
-,TRBJ2-1,-,TRBV6-2/TRBV6-3,CASSYSNQLRLEFF,TGTGCCAGCAGTTACTCGAATCAACTGCGGTTGGAGTTCTTC
TRBD1,TRBJ1-2,few,TRBV7-9,CASSLGQGTGDGYTF,TGTGCCAGCAGTCTCGGTCAAGGGACAGGTGATGGCTACACCTTC
TRBD1,TRBJ2-5,-,TRBV4-2,CASSQVLGQSQETQYF,TGTGCCAGCAGCCAAGTCTTGGGACAGAGCCAAGAGACCCAGTACTTC
-,TRBJ2-5,-,TRBV18,CASSPRGRWEETQYF,TGTGCCAGCTCACCCAGGGGCAGGTGGGAGGAGACCCAGTACTTC
TRBD1,TRBJ2-7,-,TRBV4-1,CASSQPFTGQGRIYYEQYF,TGCGCCAGCAGCCAACCTTTTACGGGACAGGGAAGAATCTACTACGAGCAGTACTTC
-,TRBJ2-1,-,TRBV18,CASSPNSGYINNEQFF,TGTGCCAGCTCACCTAACTCAGGATACATCAACAATGAGCAGTTCTTC
TRBD2,TRBJ2-1,-,TRBV14,CASSQDGGTSGAKAFF,TGTGCCAGCAGCCAGGATGGGGGGACTAGCGGGGCGAAGGCGTTCTTC
TRBD1,TRBJ2-7,-,TRBV28,CASSFLGQGVYEQYF,TGTGCCAGCAGTTTCTTAGGACAGGGTGTTTACGAGCAGTACTTC
-,TRBJ1-4,-,TRBV7-8,CASSLGLRGEKLFF,TGTGCCAGCAGCTTAGGGCTGAGGGGGGAAAAACTGTTTTTT
TRBD1,TRBJ2-7,-,TRBV5-4,CASGWTGGYEQYF,TGTGCCAGCGGGTGGACAGGGGGCTACGAGCAGTACTTC
-,TRBJ2-7,-,TRBV3-1/TRBV3-2,CATSDYLSGEQYF,TGTGCCACCTCGGACTATCTGAGTGGCGAGCAGTACTTC
TRBD2,TRBJ2-3,-,TRBV13,CASSLSGLAEFSTDTQYF,TGTGCCAGCAGCTTAAGTGGACTAGCGGAGTTTAGCACAGATACGCAGTATTTT
-,TRBJ2-3,-,TRBV9,CASSVGVAPDTQYF,TGTGCCAGCAGCGTAGGAGTAGCGCCAGATACGCAGTATTTT
-,TRBJ2-7,once,TRBV5-1,CASSLTGASYEQYF,TGCGCCAGCAGCTTGACAGGTGCCTCCTACGAGCAGTACTTC
-,TRBJ2-7,-,TRBV12-3/TRBV12-4,CASSFISDKQYF,TGTGCCAGCAGTTTTATTTCGGACAAGCAGTACTTC
TRBD2,TRBJ2-2,many,TRBV30,CAWSVRGVYTGELFF,TGTGCCTGGAGTGTACGGGGGGTATATACCGGGGAGCTGTTTTTT
TRBD2,TRBJ2-4,-,TRBV3-1/TRBV3-2,CASSQLSGRQIQYF,TGTGCCAGCAGCCAGTTAAGCGGGAGGCAAATTCAGTACTTC
-,TRBJ2-3,-,TRBV10-3,CAISESRGGPDTQYF,TGTGCCATCAGTGAGAGTAGGGGGGGGCCAGATACGCAGTATTTT
TRBD2,TRBJ2-3,-,TRBV14,CASSPGLGWDTQYF,TGTGCCAGCAGCCCGGGACTAGGGTGGGATACGCAGTATTTT
-,TRBJ2-1,-,TRBV9,CASSVRGGVAGDWEQFF,TGTGCCAGCAGCGTACGGGGAGGGGTGGCAGGGGATTGGGAGCAGTTCTTC
-,TRBJ1-1,-,TRBV2,CASRAETGLNEAFF,TGTGCCAGCAGGGCGGAGACAGGTCTGAATGAAGCTTTCTTT